This TCR beta chain was profiled in a study of blood T cell repertoires in COVID-19. Study-wide context: The origin of the acute and convalescent COVID-19 samples was the United States, Italy and Spain. Sources were T cells, B-cell-depleted T cells, or PBMCs; the material itself was cDNA or gDNA.

Original processing methods: From reference gene primer amplification, estimates of nucleated cell counts were derived. Sequencing used immunoSEQ multiplex PCR; TCRdb keeps in-frame clones, though not all of them. That table supplies the V and J calls and clone size; D and trimming were determined from the DNA. The sample lists about 94,000 clones, more than 65% seen once, with roughly 6.3% in the top ten. V was trimmed by 5 bases and J by 6 bases, leaving 11 bases between them. Looked up from germline, CDR1 is SGHVS and CDR2 is FNYEAQ. There are 12 residues in the CDR3. The TCR was taken from a man between 60 and 70 years old with acute or convalescent COVID-19. The sample comprised peripheral blood. The rearrangement joins TRBV7-6 to TRBJ2-7; D unresolved. In nucleotides, the CDR3 is TGTGCCAGCAGCCCTCATCAGTCCGAGCAGTACTTC. It codes for CASSPHQSEQYF.